This T cell receptor beta chain comes out of a study of T cells in localized non-small cell lung cancer. Data came from immunoSEQ multiplex PCR; TCRdb stores just in-frame clones and leaves some out. The table includes around 94,000 clones, roughly 86% detected once. This sequence was found in a man between 40 and 70 years old with stage I squamous cell lung carcinoma. Sequencing used peripheral blood, obtained before any cancer treatment.

The CDR3 DNA reads as TGCAGCGTGGCGAGGGGGGGAAGTGATACGCAGTATTTT. Translating it yields CSVARGGSDTQYF. This chain links TRBV29-1 with TRBJ2-3; tentative D call: TRBD2 (7 bases). Germline V CDR1 and CDR2: SQVTM, ANQGSEA. V lost 6 bases, J lost 6 bases, and 16 bases lay in between. The CDR3 covers 13 residues.